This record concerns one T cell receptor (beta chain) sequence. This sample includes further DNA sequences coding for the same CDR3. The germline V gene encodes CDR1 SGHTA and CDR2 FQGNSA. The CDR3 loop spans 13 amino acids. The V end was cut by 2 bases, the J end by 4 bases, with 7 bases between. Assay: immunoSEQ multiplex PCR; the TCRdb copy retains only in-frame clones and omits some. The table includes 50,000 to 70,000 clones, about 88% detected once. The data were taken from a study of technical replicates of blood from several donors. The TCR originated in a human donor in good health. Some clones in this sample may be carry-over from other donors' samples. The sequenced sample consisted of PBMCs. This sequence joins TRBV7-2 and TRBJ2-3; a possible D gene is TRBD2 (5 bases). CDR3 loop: CASSLRGADTQYF. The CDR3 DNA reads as TGTGCCAGCAGCTTACGGGGTGCAGATACGCAGTATTTT.